This entry describes one T cell receptor beta chain. As yet, its antigen is unknown. This CDR3 is built from 13 residues. Germline V gene sequence: CDR1 MNHNS, CDR2 SASEGT. V lost 8 bases and J lost 6, with 13 bases in between. MiXCR, run by TCRdb on the 5' RACE reads, gives a single entry per CDR3 protein. Here the sample spans around 440,000 distinct CDR3 sequences, approximately 17% being singletons. The data derive from a study of CD8 T cells in ankylosing spondylitis. Notes on the study in general: Within ankylosing spondylitis blood, a TCR beta motif made up of eight highly homologous variants appeared to be characteristic. Significantly higher representation of disease-linked clones was reported for matched ankylosing spondylitis synovial fluid.

The V call is TRBV6-1, the J call TRBJ1-4; D remains unclear. The material sequenced was blood, either unsorted or a sorted T cell fraction (not recorded which). The sequence derives from a male donor with ankylosing spondylitis. CDR3 bases: TGTGCCAGCCAGAAGGATGTTTATGAAAAACTGTTTTTT. The encoded protein is CASQKDVYEKLFF.